Following are 18 T cell receptor beta chains from one sample sequenced in a study of T-cell memory formation after mild COVID-19. TCRdb processed the 5' RACE reads anew with MiXCR; each CDR3 protein has one entry. The data contain approximately 250,000 distinct CDR3 sequences, 15% to 20% of them singletons. Source material: PBMCs or a T cell subset sorted from them (not recorded which). Receptors originate from a man aged 18 to 29 who had mild COVID-19 (a few samples of this study predate the infection). Cell type and time point are not known.

The J gene is TRBJ2-1, the V gene TRBV7-8, with a tentative D call TRBD1 (6 bases). Per germline, CDR1 SGHVS and CDR2 FQNEAQ. V lost 5 bases and J 8 bases, leaving 16 bases between the germline ends. The CDR3 is 14 residues long. The CDR3 nucleotides read TGTGCCAGCAGCATATACTACAGGGAATATGAGCAGTTCTTC. The encoded protein is CASSIYYREYEQFF.

This clonotype was picked up a small number of times. The V gene is TRBV3-1, the J gene TRBJ1-1; 8 bases are shared with TRBD1. CDR1 and CDR2 from the germline V gene are LGHDT and YNNKEL (reference sequence). CDR3 length: 14 amino acids. V dropped 2 bases and J dropped 4; count of bases not matched to a gene: 3. This CDR3 is CASSQWTGSTEAFF. The DNA of the CDR3 is TGTGCCAGCAGCCAATGGACAGGGTCCACTGAAGCTTTCTTT.

This chain joins TRBV11-2 and TRBJ1-6, with D uncertain. There are 13 residues in the CDR3. V lost 5 bases and J 8 bases, leaving 10 bases between the germline ends. Germline V gene data show CDR1 as SGHAT and CDR2 as FQNNGV. CDR3 nucleotides: TGTGCCAGCAGCGTCGTCTTGGATTCACCCCTCCACTTT. Its protein product is CASSVVLDSPLHF.

This clonotype was seen only a few times. The chain carries TRBV6-2 or TRBV6-3 and TRBJ2-2, with D possibly TRBD2 on 5 matching bases. Germline CDR1 is MNHEY and CDR2 is SVGEGT. V was clipped by 5 bases and J by 5 bases, with 15 bases between them. The CDR3 covers 15 residues. CDR3 sequence: CASSGGVHGTGELFF. CDR3 nucleotides: TGTGCCAGCAGTGGAGGCGTTCATGGGACCGGGGAGCTGTTTTTT.

The rearrangement links TRBV9 to TRBJ2-7; no clear D gene. Trimming left V 0 bases short and J 6 bases short, with 10 bases between. The CDR3 extends over 13 amino acids. CDR1 and CDR2 from the germline V gene are SGDLS and YYNGEE. CDR3: CASSVADGLEQYF. The DNA of the CDR3 is TGTGCCAGCAGCGTAGCTGACGGGCTCGAGCAGTACTTC.

The V gene is TRBV11-1, the J gene TRBJ2-1, with a weak D call TRBD2 (5 bases). V lost 5 bases and J 9 bases, leaving 11 bases between the germline ends. The CDR3 runs to 12 residues. Germline CDR1 and CDR2: SGHAT and FQDESV (reference sequence). CDR3 loop: CASSPSGIEQFF. For the CDR3, the DNA is TGTGCCAGCAGCCCCTCGGGGATTGAGCAGTTCTTC.

The rearrangement links TRBV9 to TRBJ2-2; D remains unclear. Germline V gene lookup returns CDR1 SGDLS and CDR2 YYNGEE. Trimming left V 3 bases short and J 0 bases short, with 6 bases between. The CDR3 length is 14 residues. CDR3: CASSGRTNTGELFF. In nucleotides, the CDR3 is TGTGCCAGCAGCGGAAGGACGAACACCGGGGAGCTGTTTTTT.

The rearrangement uses TRBV2 and TRBJ1-1; D not resolved. The CDR3 loop spans 13 amino acids. V lost 3 bases and J 7 bases, leaving 12 bases between the germline ends. The V gene's germline CDR1 is SNHLY and CDR2 FYNNEI. The CDR3 reads CASSDAAAVEAFF. The CDR3 DNA sequence: TGTGCCAGCAGTGACGCGGCGGCAGTTGAAGCTTTCTTT.

There are many counts of this clonotype. The chain uses TRBV20-1 and TRBJ2-3; 9 bases agree with TRBD2. The length of the CDR3 is 16 residues. J lost 2 bases, V lost 6 bases, and 12 bases had no gene match. The germline V gene encodes CDR1 DFQATT and CDR2 SNEGSKA (reference sequence). CDR3 sequence reads: CSADGGSGGPTDTQYF. Here the CDR3 DNA reads TGCAGTGCGGACGGGGGTAGCGGGGGACCCACAGATACGCAGTATTTT.

This clonotype was counted a few times. The chain combines TRBV6-5 with TRBJ1-2; TRBD1 aligns across 11 bases. Germline trimming cut 6 bases from V and 4 bases from J; bases unmatched to any gene: 4. CDR1 MNHEY and CDR2 SVGAGI come from the germline V gene. The CDR3 runs 14 residues. The CDR3, as DNA: TGTGCCAGCAGCCCCGGGACAGGGGGCTATGGCTACACCTTC. Protein: CASSPGTGGYGYTF.

The chain combines TRBV18 with TRBJ2-6, with D perhaps matching TRBD1 (6 bases). V gave up 5 bases and J gave up 4 bases, with 18 bases separating them. In germline, CDR1 is KGHSH, CDR2 LQKENI. The CDR3 sequence is 17 residues long. Written as DNA, the CDR3 is TGTGCCAGCTCAAAGGCCAGGGGAGCTCTGGGGGCCAACGTCCTGACTTTC. Its translation is CASSKARGALGANVLTF.

This clonotype was picked up a small number of times. V gene TRBV5-1 combines with J gene TRBJ2-5; D is tentatively TRBD1 or TRBD2 (6 bases each). CDR1 and CDR2 from the germline V gene are SGHRS and YFSETQ. With 0 bases removed from V and 2 bases from J, the gap between germline ends came to 11 bases. The CDR3 covers 15 residues. This CDR3 reads CASSLDTGAQETQYF. DNA of the CDR3: TGCGCCAGCAGCTTGGATACGGGGGCTCAAGAGACCCAGTACTTC. Based on the CDR3 plus reference TRBV5-1 and TRBJ2-5, the full variable domain is KAGVTQTPRYLIKTRGQQVTLSCSPISGHRSVSWYQQTPGQGLQFLFEYFSETQRNKGNFPGRFSGRQFSNSRSEMNVSTLELGDSALYLCASSLDTGAQETQYFGPGTRLLVL.

This clonotype has a handful of counts. The chain combines TRBV4-3 with TRBJ2-3; D is perhaps TRBD1 (6 bases). This CDR3 is built from 15 residues. With 1 base removed from V and 4 bases from J, the gap between germline ends came to 12 bases. Germline assignment: CDR1 LGHNA and CDR2 YSLEER. CDR3 sequence: CASSQVQAGADTQYF. Here the CDR3 DNA reads TGCGCCAGCAGCCAAGTCCAGGCAGGGGCAGATACGCAGTATTTT.

The V and J genes are TRBV29-1 and TRBJ1-2; D may be TRBD1 (6 bases). V was clipped by 3 bases and J by 4 bases, with 12 bases between them. Germline values: CDR1 SQVTM, CDR2 ANQGSEA. The CDR3 sequence is 13 residues long. CDR3 DNA: TGCAGCGTTGAGGGGGGGCAAGTCTATGGCTACACCTTC. As protein: CSVEGGQVYGYTF.

This clonotype was seen a few times. The chain links TRBV20-1 to TRBJ2-7; D may be TRBD1 (6 bases). V dropped 0 bases and J dropped 3 bases, with 12 bases sitting between them. The CDR3 loop spans 14 amino acids. The germline V gene encodes CDR1 DFQATT and CDR2 SNEGSKA (reference sequence). The CDR3 is CSARDRRGSYEQYV. The CDR3 bases are TGCAGTGCTAGAGATCGTAGGGGGAGCTACGAGCAGTACGTC.

This clonotype was found many times. The V and J genes are TRBV29-1 and TRBJ2-4, with D possibly called TRBD1 or TRBD2 (5 bases each). Germline V gene data show CDR1 as SQVTM and CDR2 as ANQGSEA. Trimming removed 2 bases from V and 0 bases from J, with 14 bases in between. CDR3 length: 16 residues. CDR3 sequence reads: CSVERYGDRAKNIQYF. For the CDR3, the DNA is TGCAGCGTTGAAAGGTACGGGGACCGAGCCAAAAACATTCAGTACTTC.

V gene TRBV6-2 or TRBV6-3 combines with J gene TRBJ1-1; D unclear. The CDR3 runs to 15 residues. Trimming removed 6 bases at V and 7 bases at J, with 21 bases between. CDR1 MNHEY and CDR2 SVGEGT come from the germline V gene. CDR3 in amino acids: CASRDGSSGKLEAFF. CDR3 sequence (DNA): TGTGCCAGCAGGGATGGATCGAGTGGGAAACTTGAAGCTTTCTTT.

This clonotype has just a few counts. The rearrangement joins TRBV7-6 to TRBJ2-1; 10 bases line up with TRBD1. The germline gives CDR1 SGHVS, CDR2 FNYEAQ. This CDR3 spans 15 amino acids. With 8 bases clipped from V and 10 bases from J, the junction kept 14 bases outside the gene matches. Here the CDR3 reads CASGETGTGVIEQFF. The DNA for the CDR3 is TGTGCCAGCGGGGAGACCGGGACAGGGGTTATCGAGCAGTTCTTC.